The present T cell receptor (beta chain) was sequenced within a study of cytomegalovirus exposure and HLA in healthy donors. The PCR employed 60 Vbeta primers together with 13 Jbeta primers. The assay was immunoSEQ multiplex PCR, and TCRdb's table has in-frame clones only and misses some. The sample comprises under 250,000 clones, about 81% of which are singletons, and around 2.7% rests with the top ten. V was pared by 1 base and J by 5 bases, with 7 bases of the junction left unmatched. Germline V gene sequence: CDR1 LNHDA, CDR2 SQIVND (reference sequence). CDR3 length: 15 amino acids. This receptor was obtained from a woman aged 40-49 years in good health and CMV-seronegative. V and J are TRBV19 and TRBJ1-2; 7 nucleotides agree with TRBD1. Material: PBMCs. CDR3 loop: CASSIATRGNYGYTF. Here the CDR3 DNA reads TGTGCCAGTAGTATAGCAACCAGGGGGAATTATGGCTACACCTTC.